The rows below give T cell receptor beta chains drawn from one sample of a study of breast tumors, draining lymph nodes, adjacent tissues. TCRdb processed the multiplex PCR reads anew with MiXCR; each CDR3 protein has one entry. The sample has 55,000 to 75,000 distinct CDR3 sequences, approximately 45% seen once. The sequenced sample was breast tumor tissue. All receptors come from a female donor with breast cancer. Some clones in this sample may be carry-over from other donors' samples. Both conserved end residues are trimmed from each CDR3. The size of a clone is reported for some rows only, either as once, few or many, or as a class for expanded clones.

many	TRBJ2-4	TRBV11-2	ASGHQFGSKNIQY
-	TRBJ1-5	TRBV10-1	ASGGAPDSNQPQH
-	TRBJ2-3	TRBV12-5	ASIPQEAGGYNEQY
many	TRBJ1-1	TRBV12-3/TRBV12-4	ASSFERRQPMNTEAF
few	TRBJ1-5	TRBV6-2/TRBV6-3	ASSHSRGGHSNQPQH
many	TRBJ1-2	TRBV12-3/TRBV12-4	ASSQGQYGYT
many	TRBJ2-6	TRBV12-3/TRBV12-4	ASSPTGVGGANVLT
medium-sized	TRBJ1-2	TRBV7-2	ASSLRRTGPNYGYT
few	TRBJ1-5	TRBV7-9	ASSLGSLGDQPQH
many	TRBJ1-3	TRBV10-3	ATSYGTGFFRSGNTIY
many	TRBJ2-1	TRBV20-1	SARDGDLSRPYNEQF
-	TRBJ2-2	TRBV7-9	ASSSLDGGRVGELF
medium-sized	TRBJ2-7	TRBV20-1	SALGSSYEQY
-	TRBJ2-5	TRBV10-1	ASSTGQGVTQY
-	TRBJ2-1	TRBV7-3	ASSPGSGGQF
many	TRBJ2-7	TRBV4-2	ASSLGLAVPYEQY
many	TRBJ1-5	TRBV4-2	ASSQHGTGFSQPQH
many	TRBJ2-1	TRBV5-6	ASSAGQLGLNEQF
-	TRBJ2-2	TRBV7-8	ASSLIGGNTGELF
-	TRBJ2-1	TRBV27	ASSLDKGLYNEQF
-	TRBJ2-7	TRBV7-9	ASRPPGVSYEQY
-	TRBJ1-2	TRBV13	ASSSPGTGVPLNYGYT
many	TRBJ2-7	TRBV6-2/TRBV6-3	ASSYSGRRYEQY
many	TRBJ1-2	TRBV7-9	ASRRGSFGLGYT